This TCR beta chain derives from a study of blood T cell repertoires in COVID-19. Germline loops: CDR1 SGDLS, CDR2 YYNGEE. J lost 4 bases, V lost 4 bases, and 9 bases had no gene match. This CDR3 comprises 15 residues. This clone was recorded once. Repertoires were generated with immunoSEQ multiplex PCR, while TCRdb's copy carries only in-frame clones and drops some. The profile covers approximately 200,000 clones, with roughly nine tenths appearing a single time and around 2.4% taken by the ten largest. This TCR was recovered from a woman aged 25 to 39 who had recovered from COVID-19. Sequenced material: PBMCs or T cells enriched from blood (not recorded which). The chain uses TRBV9 and TRBJ2-5; TRBD2 matches 8 bases. In nucleotides, the CDR3 is TGTGCCAGCAGCCCACGCCTAGCGGGCCGAGAGACCCAGTACTTC. Protein sequence: CASSPRLAGRETQYF.